This TCR beta chain was recorded in a study of blood T cells in healthy people across ages. This clonotype was seen a handful of times. Next came a second PCR, run for about 7 to 12 cycles, which used a sample-barcoded 5' primer along with a J-beta primer mix. MiXCR, run by TCRdb on the 5' RACE reads, gives a single entry per CDR3 protein. The table lists about 620,000 distinct CDR3 sequences, under 25% of them singletons. This clonotype was obtained from a man between 65 and 85 years old in good health. Sequenced input: blood.

CDR3 DNA: TGTGCCAGCAGCCGGACTTCTCCTAGCACAGATACGCAGTATTTT. Residues: CASSRTSPSTDTQYF. The rearrangement joins TRBV14 to TRBJ2-3, with D perhaps matching TRBD2 (5 bases). The CDR3 contains 15 residues. Germline CDR1 and CDR2: SGHDN and FVKESK. Trimming shortened V by 4 bases and J by 0 bases, and 11 bases separated the two germline ends.